The next 10 T cell receptor beta chains were all read from a single sample in a study of long-term antiretroviral therapy in people with HIV. Survey-level immunoSEQ v3.0 assays were run. Method: immunoSEQ multiplex PCR; TCRdb's copy keeps in-frame clones and lacks some. Of about 21,000 clones listed, less than 90% are singletons. This sample comprised unsorted PBMCs, obtained 1.9 years after starting antiretroviral therapy. These receptors were collected from a woman aged 45-59 years with HIV.

The chain carries TRBV29-1 and TRBJ1-2; maybe TRBD1 (6 bases). Trimming stripped 0 bases from V and 6 bases from J, with 11 bases between. The germline V gene encodes CDR1 SQVTM and CDR2 ANQGSEA. This CDR3 has 13 residues. The CDR3 nucleotides are TGCAGCGTTGAAGATCGGCAGGGGAATGGCTACACCTTC. This encodes CSVEDRQGNGYTF.

This chain links TRBV30 with TRBJ1-2; no definite D call. Trimming cost V 2 bases and J 5 bases, with 18 bases left between them. This CDR3 contains 15 residues. Germline V gene lookup returns CDR1 GTSNPN and CDR2 SVGIG (reference sequence). CDR3 bases: TGTGCCTGGAGTAAGAAAGACACGGCCAGTTATGGCTACACCTTC. Translating gives CAWSKKDTASYGYTF.

The chain combines TRBV7-8 with TRBJ1-1, with TRBD1 matching over 10 bases. Germline V gene data show CDR1 as SGHVS and CDR2 as FQNEAQ. V lost 1 base, J lost 0 bases, and 5 bases stayed unmatched. The CDR3 runs to 17 residues. For the CDR3, the DNA is TGTGCCAGCAGCTTAGGGGGTGGGACAGGGGTGAACACTGAAGCTTTCTTT. Residues: CASSLGGGTGVNTEAFF.

The genes are TRBV7-2 and TRBJ2-1; 8 nucleotides agree with TRBD1. Germline V gives CDR1 SGHTA, CDR2 FQGNSA. This CDR3 is built from 16 residues. V shed 5 bases, J shed 4 bases, and the junction held 10 bases outside the gene matches. CDR3 bases: TGTGCCAGCAGCCTCCCCGGGACAGGATTTTACAATGAGCAGTTCTTC. This gives the protein CASSLPGTGFYNEQFF.

This clone was seen a handful of times. The chain uses TRBV13 and TRBJ1-6; TRBD1 aligns across 7 bases. Losses at the gene ends were 5 bases for V and 10 bases for J; bases not matched to a gene: 17. The CDR3 sequence is 17 residues long. CDR1 and CDR2 from the germline V gene are PRHDT and FYEKMQ (reference sequence). The CDR3 is CASSIGTEPSVYSPLHF. CDR3 bases: TGTGCCAGCAGCATCGGGACAGAGCCTTCGGTATACTCACCCCTCCACTTT.

This sequence joins TRBV19 and TRBJ1-1; D gene unclear. The ends were cut back, 5 bases at V and 1 base at J, with 11 bases in the middle. The germline V gene encodes CDR1 LNHDA and CDR2 SQIVND (reference sequence). The CDR3 totals 14 residues. CDR3 residues: CASSPLWKNTEAFF. The CDR3 region has the DNA TGTGCCAGTAGTCCGCTTTGGAAGAACACTGAAGCTTTCTTT.

The chain is built from TRBV19 and TRBJ2-7; D is unclear. Germline CDR1 and CDR2: LNHDA and SQIVND (reference sequence). The V end lost 4 bases, the J end lost 0 bases, and 10 bases lay between the germline ends. The CDR3 loop spans 14 amino acids. CDR3 residues: CASSSSGNSYEQYF. CDR3 DNA: TGTGCCAGTAGTAGTTCGGGCAACTCCTACGAGCAGTACTTC.

This clone has just one count. V gene TRBV6-1 combines with J gene TRBJ2-2; 7 bases map to TRBD1. CDR1 is MNHNS and CDR2 is SASEGT in the germline V gene. The CDR3 is 14 amino acids. Trimming at V came to 8 bases and at J to 6 bases, leaving 9 bases not matched to a gene. CDR3 amino acids: CASCASTGAGELFF. CDR3 nucleotides: TGTGCCAGCTGTGCTTCAACAGGGGCCGGGGAGCTGTTTTTT.

The rearrangement links TRBV29-1 to TRBJ2-7; unclear D gene. From germline, CDR1 is SQVTM and CDR2 ANQGSEA. The CDR3 spans 12 residues. Trimming stripped 3 bases from V and 0 bases from J, with 6 bases between. The DNA of the CDR3 is TGCAGCGTTGAGGCCAACTCCTACGAGCAGTACTTC. Amino acid sequence: CSVEANSYEQYF.

The genes are TRBV5-6 and TRBJ2-7; D unresolved. Germline V CDR1 and CDR2: SGHDT, YYEEEE. The CDR3 loop spans 14 amino acids. Trimming left V 1 base short and J 1 base short, with 9 bases between. The CDR3 bases are TGTGCCAGCAGCTTGTGGACGGATTCCTACGAGCAGTACTTC. Translation: CASSLWTDSYEQYF.